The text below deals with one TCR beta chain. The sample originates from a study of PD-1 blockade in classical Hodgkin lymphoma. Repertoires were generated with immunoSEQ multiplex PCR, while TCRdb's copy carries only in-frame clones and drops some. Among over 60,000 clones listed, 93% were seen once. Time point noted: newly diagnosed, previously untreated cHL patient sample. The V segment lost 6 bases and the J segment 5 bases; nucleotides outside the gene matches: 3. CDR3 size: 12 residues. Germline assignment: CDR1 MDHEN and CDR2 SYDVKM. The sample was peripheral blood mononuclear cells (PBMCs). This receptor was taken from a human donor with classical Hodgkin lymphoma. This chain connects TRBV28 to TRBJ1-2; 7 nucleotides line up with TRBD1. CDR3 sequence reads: CASRETGYGYTF. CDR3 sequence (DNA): TGTGCCAGCAGGGAGACAGGGTATGGCTACACCTTC.